This T cell receptor (beta chain) was captured by sequencing in a study of CD8 T cells in Susac syndrome. As for this clonotype: Its antigen is as yet unknown.

Findings of the study overall: The number of individuals included in the study's TCR sequencing and HLA analysis was acknowledged as relatively small.

The CDR3 spans 16 residues. V trimming: 3 bases; J trimming: 6 bases; junction bases outside the gene matches: 9. Germline V gene sequence: CDR1 SGHAT, CDR2 FQDESV (reference sequence). Sequencing of TCR beta was carried out in blood CD8+ and CD4+ T cells. FACS was used to enrich TEMRA cells, whereas the CD8+ and CD4+ T cells were obtained by negative isolation. A quantity of roughly 0.5 to 1 ug RNA underwent reverse transcription using random hexamers. Multiplex PCR with immunoSEQ amplified the TCR beta CDR3 across 54 Vbeta and 13 Jbeta. Each CDR3 protein gets one entry after TCRdb re-called the immunoSEQ multiplex PCR reads with MiXCR. The table records more than 100,000 distinct CDR3 sequences, about 95% of them present only once.

The TCR comes from a human donor in good health. The specimen was CD4+ T cells from PBMCs. The chain uses TRBV11-1 and TRBJ2-4; 9 bases line up with TRBD2. The CDR3: CASSFLPAGGLNIQYF. CDR3 sequence (DNA): TGTGCCAGCAGCTTCCTCCCAGCGGGAGGCCTAAACATTCAGTACTTC. Variable domain in full (rest from reference TRBV11-1 and TRBJ2-4): EAEVAQSPRYKITEKSQAVAFWCDPISGHATLYWYRQILGQGPELLVQFQDESVVDDSQLPKDRFSAERLKGVDSTLKIQPAELGDSAMYLCASSFLPAGGLNIQYFGAGTRLSVL.